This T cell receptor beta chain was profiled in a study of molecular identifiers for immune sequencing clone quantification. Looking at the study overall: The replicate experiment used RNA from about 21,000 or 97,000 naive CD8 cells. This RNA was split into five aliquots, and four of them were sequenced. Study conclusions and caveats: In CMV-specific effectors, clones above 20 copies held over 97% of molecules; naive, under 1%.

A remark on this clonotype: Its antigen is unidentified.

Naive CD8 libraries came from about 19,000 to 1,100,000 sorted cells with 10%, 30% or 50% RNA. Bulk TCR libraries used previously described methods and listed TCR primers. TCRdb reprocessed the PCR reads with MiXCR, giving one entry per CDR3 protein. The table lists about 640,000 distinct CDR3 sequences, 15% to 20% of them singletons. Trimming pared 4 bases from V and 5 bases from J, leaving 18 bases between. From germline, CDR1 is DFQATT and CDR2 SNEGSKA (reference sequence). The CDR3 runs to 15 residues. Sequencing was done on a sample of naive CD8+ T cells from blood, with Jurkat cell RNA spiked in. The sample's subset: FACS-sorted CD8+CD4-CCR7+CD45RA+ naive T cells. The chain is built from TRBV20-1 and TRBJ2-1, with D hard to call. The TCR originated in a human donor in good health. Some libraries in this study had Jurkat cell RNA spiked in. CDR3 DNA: TGCAGTGCTATTTCTTCGGACCAGAACAACAATGAGCAGTTCTTC. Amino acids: CSAISSDQNNNEQFF.